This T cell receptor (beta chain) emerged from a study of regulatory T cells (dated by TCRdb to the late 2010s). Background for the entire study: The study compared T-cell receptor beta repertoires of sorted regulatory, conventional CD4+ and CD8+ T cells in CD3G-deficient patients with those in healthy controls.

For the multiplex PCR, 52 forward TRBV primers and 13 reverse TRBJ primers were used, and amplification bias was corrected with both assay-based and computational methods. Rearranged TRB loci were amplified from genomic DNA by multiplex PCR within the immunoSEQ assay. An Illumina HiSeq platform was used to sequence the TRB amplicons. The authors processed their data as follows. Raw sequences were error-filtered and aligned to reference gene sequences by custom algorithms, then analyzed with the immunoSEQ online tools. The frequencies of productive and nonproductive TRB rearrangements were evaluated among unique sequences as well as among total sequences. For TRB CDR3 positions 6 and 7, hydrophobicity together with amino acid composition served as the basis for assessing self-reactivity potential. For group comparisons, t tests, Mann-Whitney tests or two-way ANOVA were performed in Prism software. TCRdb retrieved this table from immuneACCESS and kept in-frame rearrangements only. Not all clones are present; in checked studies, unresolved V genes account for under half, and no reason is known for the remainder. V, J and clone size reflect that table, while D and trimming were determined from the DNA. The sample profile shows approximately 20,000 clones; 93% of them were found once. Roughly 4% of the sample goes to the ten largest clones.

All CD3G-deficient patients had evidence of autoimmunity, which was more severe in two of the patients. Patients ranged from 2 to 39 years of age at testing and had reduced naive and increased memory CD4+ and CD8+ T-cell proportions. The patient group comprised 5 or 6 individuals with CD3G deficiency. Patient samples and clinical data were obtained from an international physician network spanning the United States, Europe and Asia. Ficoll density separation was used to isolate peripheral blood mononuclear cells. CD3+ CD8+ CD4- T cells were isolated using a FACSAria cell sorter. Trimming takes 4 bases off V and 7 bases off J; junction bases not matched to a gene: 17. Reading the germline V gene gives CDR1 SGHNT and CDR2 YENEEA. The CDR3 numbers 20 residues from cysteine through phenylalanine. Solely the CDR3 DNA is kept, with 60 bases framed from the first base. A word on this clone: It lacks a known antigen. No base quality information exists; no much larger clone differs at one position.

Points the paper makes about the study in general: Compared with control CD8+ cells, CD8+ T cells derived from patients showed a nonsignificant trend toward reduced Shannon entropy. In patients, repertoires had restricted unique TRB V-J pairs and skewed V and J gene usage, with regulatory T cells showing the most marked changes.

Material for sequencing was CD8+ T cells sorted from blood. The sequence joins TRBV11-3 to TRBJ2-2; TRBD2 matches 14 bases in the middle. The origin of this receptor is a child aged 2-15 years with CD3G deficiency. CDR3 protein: CASSSGVDRIGLAGGGELFF. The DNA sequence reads TGTGCCAGCAGCTCGGGGGTTGACCGAATAGGACTAGCGGGAGGCGGGGAGCTGTTTTTT.